Each of the 27 T cell receptor beta chains below was sequenced from the same sample in a study of blood T cell repertoires in COVID-19. TCRdb keeps only in-frame clones here, not all; method: immunoSEQ multiplex PCR. The repertoire holds about 220,000 clones, with 83% as singletons. The sample comprised peripheral blood. These receptors all stem from a woman in her forties with active or convalescent COVID-19.

The rearrangement uses TRBV29-1 and TRBJ1-4; possible D gene TRBD1, 6 bases. From germline, CDR1 is SQVTM and CDR2 ANQGSEA. Trimming shortened V by 4 bases and J by 7 bases, and 16 bases separated the two germline ends. The CDR3 is 14 residues long. This chain's CDR3 is CSVVGQSNREKLFF. DNA for the CDR3: TGCAGCGTTGTTGGACAGAGTAATCGTGAAAAACTGTTTTTT.

In DNA form, the CDR3 reads TGTGCCAGCAGTTACTCAGCTAGGGGAGGAGGAAACACCATATATTTT. The encoded protein is CASSYSARGGGNTIYF. The genes are TRBV6-5 and TRBJ1-3; the D gene is possibly TRBD1 (5 bases). In germline, CDR1 is MNHEY, CDR2 SVGAGI. CDR3 length: 16 residues. V lost 0 bases and J 4 bases, leaving 13 bases between the germline ends.

This sequence joins TRBV6-2 or TRBV6-3 and TRBJ1-2; weak D call: TRBD1 (5 bases). The V and J ends lost 5 bases and 5 bases respectively, with 6 bases between them. There are 11 residues in the CDR3. Per the germline V gene, CDR1 is MNHEY and CDR2 is SVGEGT. The CDR3 sequence is CASSTGYGYTF. DNA for the CDR3: TGTGCCAGCAGTACAGGATATGGCTACACCTTC.

V usage is TRBV7-3 and J usage is TRBJ1-6; no clear D. The V gene's germline CDR1 is SGHTA and CDR2 FQGTGA. The CDR3 length is 13 residues. V shed 2 bases and J shed 14 bases, with 13 bases lying between them. CDR3 amino acids: CASSLGFLDTLHF. In DNA, the CDR3 is TGTGCCAGCAGCTTAGGGTTTCTCGACACCCTCCACTTT.

This clone was detected only a few times. The chain recombines TRBV9 with TRBJ2-3, with 9 positions matching TRBD2. CDR1 and CDR2 from the germline V gene are SGDLS and YYNGEE. The junction had 5 bases not matched to a gene; V was cut back by 3 bases and J by 6 bases. This CDR3 contains 14 residues. The CDR3 DNA reads as TGTGCCAGCAGCGGTATAGCGGGAGTTGATACGCAGTATTTT. Protein product: CASSGIAGVDTQYF.

The chain employs TRBV11-2 and TRBJ1-6; no clear D. The CDR3 is made up of 13 amino acids. V was pared by 1 base and J by 7 bases, with 5 bases between. Germline lookup yields CDR1 SGHAT and CDR2 FQNNGV. Here the CDR3 DNA reads TGTGCCAGCAGCTTAGGAGTAAATTCACCCCTCCACTTT. Translation: CASSLGVNSPLHF.

The chain uses TRBV9 and TRBJ1-1; D is uncertain. CDR1 is SGDLS and CDR2 is YYNGEE in the germline V gene. Trimming removed 0 bases at V and 4 bases at J, with 10 bases between. The CDR3 has 14 residues. CDR3 coding DNA: TGTGCCAGCAGCGTAGGGATTGGCGGCACTGAAGCTTTCTTT. This codes for CASSVGIGGTEAFF.

CDR3 loop: CASSVRGMGTEAFF. The CDR3 nucleotides read TGTGCCAGCAGTGTCAGGGGGATGGGCACTGAAGCTTTCTTT. The genes are TRBV2 and TRBJ1-1; 7 nucleotides line up with TRBD1. Germline CDR1 and CDR2: SNHLY and FYNNEI. This CDR3 is built from 14 residues. The ends lost 4 bases at V and 4 bases at J; junction bases unmatched: 6.

This chain links TRBV9 with TRBJ2-7; tentative D call: TRBD2 (6 bases). The CDR3 totals 15 residues. Trimming left V 3 bases short and J 3 bases short, with 16 bases between. Germline lookup yields CDR1 SGDLS and CDR2 YYNGEE. CDR3 DNA sequence: TGTGCCAGCAGCGCCGCTAGCGTCGGATACTACGAGCAGTACTTC. This encodes CASSAASVGYYEQYF. Supplemented by reference TRBV9 and TRBJ2-7, the full variable domain reads DSGVTQTPKHLITATGQRVTLRCSPRSGDLSVYWYQQSLDQGLQFLIQYYNGEERAKGNILERFSAQQFPDLHSELNLSSLELGDSALYFCASSAASVGYYEQYFGPGTRLTVT.

This chain links TRBV11-2 with TRBJ2-1, with D possibly TRBD1 on 5 matching bases. There are 16 residues in the CDR3. In germline, CDR1 is SGHAT, CDR2 FQNNGV. With 5 bases removed from V and 7 bases from J, the gap between germline ends came to 21 bases. CDR3 sequence reads: CASSASRVALENEQFF. Written as DNA, the CDR3 is TGTGCCAGCAGCGCATCCAGGGTAGCCCTAGAGAATGAGCAGTTCTTC.

The chain links TRBV12-3 or TRBV12-4 to TRBJ2-7; D possibly corresponds to TRBD1 (5 bases). This CDR3 has 13 residues. Trimming pared 6 bases from V and 3 bases from J, leaving 12 bases between. The DNA of the CDR3 is TGTGCCAGCAGCGACAGCCTGGGCTACGAGCAGTACTTC. Protein product: CASSDSLGYEQYF.

V usage is TRBV7-2 and J usage is TRBJ2-5; 7 bases align to TRBD1. The CDR3 contains 14 residues. Germline V gene sequence: CDR1 SGHTA, CDR2 FQGNSA. The ends lost 4 bases at V and 6 bases at J; junction bases unmatched: 8. The CDR3 nucleotides are TGTGCCAGCAGCTCATTCGACAGGGAGAAGACCCAGTACTTC. Its protein product is CASSSFDREKTQYF.

This chain links TRBV2 with TRBJ2-1; no reliable D call. The V end was cut by 4 bases, the J end by 5 bases, with 9 bases between. This CDR3 region has 13 residues. The germline CDR1 and CDR2 sequences are SNHLY and FYNNEI. The CDR3 DNA sequence: TGTGCCAGCAGTGGTCGCACAAACAATGAGCAGTTCTTC. Translated, it gives CASSGRTNNEQFF.

This clone was seen a single time. The V and J genes are TRBV5-1 and TRBJ1-3; 8 bases are shared with TRBD1. Germline CDR1 and CDR2: SGHRS and YFSETQ. There are 17 residues in the CDR3. Trimming cost V 1 base and J 4 bases; bases outside gene matches: 10. The CDR3 DNA is TGCGCCAGCAGCTTGATGATCGGGACAGGCGAAGGAAACACCATATATTTT. Translating it yields CASSLMIGTGEGNTIYF.

In regard to this clone: Other nucleotide sequences from this sample produce the same CDR3. The chain couples TRBV27 to TRBJ2-5; 10 positions match TRBD2. The V gene end was trimmed by 5 bases and the J gene end by 4 bases; junction bases not matched to a gene: 4. CDR1 and CDR2 from the germline V gene are MNHEY and SMNVEV (reference sequence). The CDR3 runs 14 residues. CDR3 residues: CASSPRLAGETQYF. CDR3 DNA sequence: TGTGCCAGCAGTCCGAGACTAGCGGGAGAGACCCAGTACTTC.

This sequence joins TRBV6-6 and TRBJ2-6; perhaps TRBD2 as D (5 bases). V gave up 11 bases and J gave up 2 bases, with 7 bases separating them. This CDR3 comprises 12 residues. CDR1 and CDR2 from the germline V gene are MNHNY and SVGAGI (reference sequence). CDR3 loop: CAGSPGANVLTF. CDR3 sequence (DNA): TGTGCCGGGAGCCCTGGGGCCAACGTCCTGACTTTC.

The chain carries TRBV2 and TRBJ1-5; TRBD1 agrees at 8 bases. Germline CDR1 SNHLY, CDR2 FYNNEI. With V trimmed by 6 bases and J by 6 bases, 4 bases remained unmatched. This CDR3 is 13 amino acids long. For the CDR3, the DNA is TGTGCCAGCAGCGGACAGGGCAGTCAGCCCCAGCATTTT. It is translated as CASSGQGSQPQHF.

The table lists this clone with many counts. The rearrangement joins TRBV2 to TRBJ2-7; D remains unclear. Between the trimmed V and J ends, which lost 0 bases and 2 bases, there was a span of 11 bases. In germline, CDR1 is SNHLY, CDR2 FYNNEI. This CDR3 contains 15 residues. CDR3 sequence (DNA): TGTGCCAGCAGTGAAGCCTTTCTCAGGCCCTACGAGCAGTACTTC. Protein sequence: CASSEAFLRPYEQYF.

This clone appeared a single time. The rearrangement links TRBV24-1 to TRBJ2-2; no clear D gene. The V gene's germline CDR1 is KGHDR and CDR2 SFDVKD. Between the trimmed V and J ends, which lost 4 bases and 8 bases, there was a span of 25 bases. The CDR3 extends over 18 amino acids. This chain's CDR3 is CATSESKGLETRSGELFF. The CDR3 DNA reads as TGTGCCACCAGTGAATCAAAAGGATTGGAGACTCGTTCGGGGGAGCTGTTTTTT.

The V and J genes are TRBV19 and TRBJ2-7; D possibly corresponds to TRBD2 (6 bases). V was clipped by 3 bases and J by 1 base, with 16 bases between them. CDR1 is LNHDA and CDR2 is SQIVND in the germline V gene (reference sequence). The CDR3 runs to 16 residues. The CDR3 protein is CASSIGGLGHSYEQYF. The CDR3 nucleotides read TGTGCCAGTAGTATCGGAGGGCTAGGCCATTCCTACGAGCAGTACTTC.

The V call is TRBV7-3, the J call TRBJ1-1; 8 bases fit TRBD1. The CDR3 runs 16 residues. The germline gives CDR1 SGHTA, CDR2 FQGTGA. The ends lost 5 bases at V and 1 base at J; junction bases unmatched: 9. CDR3 amino acids: CASSLLDRGSNTEAFF. Here the CDR3 DNA reads TGTGCCAGCAGCCTACTTGACAGGGGTTCGAACACTGAAGCTTTCTTT.

This rearrangement joins TRBV9 to TRBJ2-3; 11 bases agree with TRBD2. V was pared by 3 bases and J by 2 bases, with 2 bases of the junction left unmatched. The germline CDR1 and CDR2 sequences are SGDLS and YYNGEE. This CDR3 region has 15 residues. The chain's CDR3 is CASSEGLADTDTQYF. CDR3 DNA: TGTGCCAGCAGCGAGGGACTAGCGGACACAGATACGCAGTATTTT.

The sample holds a few counts of this clone. The rearrangement joins TRBV12-3 or TRBV12-4 to TRBJ1-1; D is unclear. V was shortened by 1 base and J by 5 bases, with 8 bases between the two germline ends. This CDR3 is built from 13 residues. CDR3 DNA: TGTGCCAGCAGTTTAGGGAGGGAAACTGAAGCTTTCTTT. Translated, it gives CASSLGRETEAFF.

This sequence joins TRBV4-2 and TRBJ2-2, with D maybe TRBD1 (5 bases). Germline V CDR1 and CDR2: LGHNA, YNFKEQ. Trimming stripped 0 bases from V and 2 bases from J, with 13 bases between. The CDR3 has 17 residues. The DNA of the CDR3 is TGTGCCAGCAGCCAAGATCTAGGGGCCCTAAACACCGGGGAGCTGTTTTTT. Residues: CASSQDLGALNTGELFF.

The gene calls are TRBV28 and TRBJ2-5, with a tentative D call TRBD1 (7 bases). This CDR3 has 14 residues. Looked up from germline, CDR1 is MDHEN and CDR2 is SYDVKM. V was clipped by 3 bases and J by 5 bases, with 13 bases between them. For the CDR3, the DNA is TGTGCCAGCAGTTTGCAGGGGGGCAGCGAGACCCAGTACTTC. It codes for CASSLQGGSETQYF.

The chain joins TRBV6-5 to TRBJ2-7; D possibly corresponds to TRBD1 (6 bases). Germline CDR1 reads MNHEY; CDR2 reads SVGAGI. The CDR3 totals 15 residues. The germline V and J ends were trimmed by 2 bases and 6 bases, with 17 bases remaining between them. CDR3 sequence reads: CASSYPRQDRAEQYF. In nucleotides, the CDR3 is TGTGCCAGCAGTTACCCCAGACAGGATCGGGCCGAGCAGTACTTC.

The chain uses TRBV5-4 and TRBJ2-3, with 9 positions matching TRBD2. V gave up 3 bases and J gave up 9 bases; unmatched junction bases: 11. The CDR3 sequence is 15 residues long. Germline V gene lookup returns CDR1 SGHNT and CDR2 YYREEE (reference sequence). CDR3 loop: CASSSSGTPRETQYF. The CDR3 DNA reads TGTGCCAGCAGCTCTAGCGGGACACCCCGAGAGACGCAGTATTTT.